This T cell receptor (beta chain) was documented in a study of identical twins. Template switching (which added a universal primer site) was used, and cDNA carried unique molecular identifiers. MiXCR, run by TCRdb on the 5' RACE reads, gives a single entry per CDR3 protein. Here the sample spans 200,000 to 250,000 distinct CDR3 sequences, 6.5% to 8% being singletons. The CDR3 sequence is 14 residues long. CDR1 and CDR2 (germline): SGHVS, FQNEAQ. The V and J ends lost 0 bases and 6 bases respectively, with 9 bases between them. These same data were also listed under a study on T cells expressing NK-cell markers. Turning to that study: Among the experiments, several used an anti-gamma-delta TCR antibody to restrict sorting to alpha-beta TCR T cells. Expanded NKG2C+ T cell clones had unclear HCMV specificity.

The sequenced sample was CD8+ T cells sorted from blood. This chain uses TRBV7-8 with TRBJ2-1; tentative D call: TRBD2 (7 bases). The clonotype originates from a woman between 18 and 29 years old in good health. The CDR3 region has the DNA TGTGCCAGCAGCTTAGCAGGGGGGGTCAATGAGCAGTTCTTC. Residues: CASSLAGGVNEQFF. Complete variable domain (other parts from reference TRBV7-8 and TRBJ2-1): GAGVSQSPRYKVAKRGQDVALRCDPISGHVSLFWYQQALGQGPEFLTYFQNEAQLDKSGLPSDRFFAERPEGSVSTLKIQRTQQEDSAVYLCASSLAGGVNEQFFGPGTRLTVL.